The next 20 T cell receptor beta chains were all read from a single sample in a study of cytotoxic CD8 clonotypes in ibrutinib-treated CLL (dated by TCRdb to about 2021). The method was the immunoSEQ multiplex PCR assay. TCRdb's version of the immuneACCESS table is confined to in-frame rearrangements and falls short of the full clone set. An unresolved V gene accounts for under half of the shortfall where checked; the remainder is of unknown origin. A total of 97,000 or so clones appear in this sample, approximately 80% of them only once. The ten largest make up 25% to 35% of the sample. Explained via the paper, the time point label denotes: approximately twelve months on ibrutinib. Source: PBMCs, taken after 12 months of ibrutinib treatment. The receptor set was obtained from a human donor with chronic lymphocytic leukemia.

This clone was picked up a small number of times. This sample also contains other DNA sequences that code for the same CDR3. CDR3 sequence reads: CASSPPSGGPSSSYNEQFF. DNA of the CDR3: TGTGCCAGCTCACCCCCTAGCGGGGGGCCGTCAAGCTCCTACAATGAGCAGTTCTTC. This chain joins TRBV18 and TRBJ2-1, with 11 positions matching TRBD2. Germline assignment: CDR1 KGHSH and CDR2 LQKENI. Germline trimming cut 3 bases from V and 0 bases from J; bases unmatched to any gene: 10. The CDR3 is 19 amino acids. The variable domain in full, with the rest retrieved from reference TRBV18 and TRBJ2-1, is NAGVMQNPRHLVRRRGQEARLRCSPMKGHSHVYWYRQLPEEGLKFMVYLQKENIIDESGMPKERFSAEFPKEGPSILRIQQVVRGDSAAYFCASSPPSGGPSSSYNEQFFGPGTRLTVL.

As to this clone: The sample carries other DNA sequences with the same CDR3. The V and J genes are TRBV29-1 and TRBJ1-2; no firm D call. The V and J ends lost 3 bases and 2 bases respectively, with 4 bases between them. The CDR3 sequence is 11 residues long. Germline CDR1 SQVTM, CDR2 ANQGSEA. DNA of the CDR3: TGCAGCGTTGACGGAAACTATGGCTACACCTTC. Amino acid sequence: CSVDGNYGYTF.

DNA of the CDR3: TGTGCCAGCAGCTTAGTGGATCCTGAAGCTTTCTTT. Its protein is CASSLVDPEAFF. This chain connects TRBV7-9 to TRBJ1-1; the D is unclear. The CDR3 covers 12 residues. Germline-derived CDR1 and CDR2 are SEHNR and FQNEAQ (reference sequence). The V end was cut by 1 base, the J end by 6 bases, with 6 bases between.

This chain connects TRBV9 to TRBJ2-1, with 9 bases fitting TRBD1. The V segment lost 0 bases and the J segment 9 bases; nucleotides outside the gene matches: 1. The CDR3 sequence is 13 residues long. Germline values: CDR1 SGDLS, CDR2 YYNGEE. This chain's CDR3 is CASSVVTGGEQFF. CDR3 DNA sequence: TGTGCCAGCAGCGTAGTGACAGGGGGTGAGCAGTTCTTC.

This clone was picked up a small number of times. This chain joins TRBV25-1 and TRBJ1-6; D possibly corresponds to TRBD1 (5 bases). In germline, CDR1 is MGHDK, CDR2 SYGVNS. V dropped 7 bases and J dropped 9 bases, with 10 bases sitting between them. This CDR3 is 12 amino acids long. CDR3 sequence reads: CASNLGGSPLHF. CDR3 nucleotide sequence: TGTGCCAGCAACCTCGGGGGTTCACCCCTCCACTTT.

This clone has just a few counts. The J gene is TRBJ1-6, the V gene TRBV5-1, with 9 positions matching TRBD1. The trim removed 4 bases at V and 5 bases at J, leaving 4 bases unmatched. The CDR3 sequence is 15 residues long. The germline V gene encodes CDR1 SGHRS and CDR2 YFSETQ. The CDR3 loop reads CASSPTGGDNSPLHF. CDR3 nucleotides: TGCGCCAGCAGCCCTACAGGGGGCGATAATTCACCCCTCCACTTT.

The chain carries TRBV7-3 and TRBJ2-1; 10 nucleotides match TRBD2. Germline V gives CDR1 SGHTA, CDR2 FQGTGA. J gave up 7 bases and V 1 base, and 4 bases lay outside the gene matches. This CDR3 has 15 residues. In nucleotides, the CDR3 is TGTGCCAGCAGCTTAAAACTAGCGGGGAGAAATGAGCAGTTCTTC. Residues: CASSLKLAGRNEQFF.

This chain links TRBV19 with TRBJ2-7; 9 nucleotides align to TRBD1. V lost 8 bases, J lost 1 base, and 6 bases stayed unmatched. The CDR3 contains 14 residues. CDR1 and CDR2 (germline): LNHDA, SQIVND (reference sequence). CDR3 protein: CASQPGQGSYEQYF. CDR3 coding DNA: TGTGCCAGTCAGCCGGGACAGGGATCCTACGAGCAGTACTTC. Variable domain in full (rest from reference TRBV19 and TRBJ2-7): DGGITQSPKYLFRKEGQNVTLSCEQNLNHDAMYWYRQDPGQGLRLIYYSQIVNDFQKGDIAEGYSVSREKKESFPLTVTSAQKNPTAFYLCASQPGQGSYEQYFGPGTRLTVT.

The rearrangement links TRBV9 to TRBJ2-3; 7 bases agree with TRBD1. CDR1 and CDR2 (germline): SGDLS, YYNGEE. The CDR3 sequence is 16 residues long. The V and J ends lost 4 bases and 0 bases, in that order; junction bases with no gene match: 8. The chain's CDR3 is CASSPRTGSSTDTQYF. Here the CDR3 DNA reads TGTGCCAGCAGCCCACGGACAGGCTCTAGCACAGATACGCAGTATTTT.

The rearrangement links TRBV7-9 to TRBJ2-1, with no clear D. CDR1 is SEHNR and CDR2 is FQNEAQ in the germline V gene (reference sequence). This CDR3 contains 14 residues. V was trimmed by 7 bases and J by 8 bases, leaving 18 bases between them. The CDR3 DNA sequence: TGTGCCAGCAACAATTTGGCAACTTATGATGAGCAGTTCTTC. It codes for CASNNLATYDEQFF.

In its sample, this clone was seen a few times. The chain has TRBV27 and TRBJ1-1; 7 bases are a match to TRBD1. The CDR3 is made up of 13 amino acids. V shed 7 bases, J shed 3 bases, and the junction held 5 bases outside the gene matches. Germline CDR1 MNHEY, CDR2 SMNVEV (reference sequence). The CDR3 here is CASKDREDTEAFF. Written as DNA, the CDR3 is TGTGCCAGCAAAGACAGGGAGGACACTGAAGCTTTCTTT.

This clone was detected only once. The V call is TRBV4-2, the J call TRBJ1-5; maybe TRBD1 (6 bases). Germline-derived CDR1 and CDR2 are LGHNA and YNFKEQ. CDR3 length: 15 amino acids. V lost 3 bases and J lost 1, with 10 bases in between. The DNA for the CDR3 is TGTGCCAGCAGCCAGGACAGATCGAGCAATCAGCCCCAGCATTTT. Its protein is CASSQDRSSNQPQHF.

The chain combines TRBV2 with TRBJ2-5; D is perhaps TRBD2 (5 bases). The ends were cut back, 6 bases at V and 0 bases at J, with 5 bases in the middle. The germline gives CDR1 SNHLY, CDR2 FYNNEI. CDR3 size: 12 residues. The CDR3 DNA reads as TGTGCCAGCAGGGACTACCAAGAGACCCAGTACTTC. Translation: CASRDYQETQYF.

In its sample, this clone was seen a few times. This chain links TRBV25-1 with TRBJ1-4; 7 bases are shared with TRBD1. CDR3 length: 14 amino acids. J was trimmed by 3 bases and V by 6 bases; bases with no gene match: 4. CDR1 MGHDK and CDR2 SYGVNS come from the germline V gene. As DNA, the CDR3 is TGTGCCAGCAGGTTCGGGACAGCTAATGAAAAACTGTTTTTT. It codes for CASRFGTANEKLFF.

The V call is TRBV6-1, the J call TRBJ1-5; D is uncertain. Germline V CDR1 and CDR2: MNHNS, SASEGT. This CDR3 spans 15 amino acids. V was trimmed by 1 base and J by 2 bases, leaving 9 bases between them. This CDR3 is CASSEGAGGNQPQHF. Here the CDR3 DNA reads TGTGCCAGCAGTGAAGGGGCGGGAGGCAATCAGCCCCAGCATTTT.

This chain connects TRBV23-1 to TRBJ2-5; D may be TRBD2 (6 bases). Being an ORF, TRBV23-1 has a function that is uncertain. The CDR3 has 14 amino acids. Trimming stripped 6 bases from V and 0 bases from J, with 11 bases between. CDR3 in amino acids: CASSLRGYQETQYF. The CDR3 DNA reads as TGCGCCAGCAGCCTCCGGGGGTACCAAGAGACCCAGTACTTC.

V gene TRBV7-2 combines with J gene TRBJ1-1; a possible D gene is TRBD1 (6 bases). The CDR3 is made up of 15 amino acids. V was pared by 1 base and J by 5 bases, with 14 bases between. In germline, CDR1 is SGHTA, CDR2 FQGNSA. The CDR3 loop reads CASSLELGANTEAFF. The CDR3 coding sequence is TGTGCCAGCAGCTTAGAACTGGGGGCGAATACTGAAGCTTTCTTT. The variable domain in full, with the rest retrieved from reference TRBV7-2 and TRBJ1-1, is GAGVSQSPSNKVTEKGKDVELRCDPISGHTALYWYRQSLGQGLEFLIYFQGNSAPDKSGLPSDRFSAERTGGSVSTLTIQRTQQEDSAVYLCASSLELGANTEAFFGQGTRLTVV.

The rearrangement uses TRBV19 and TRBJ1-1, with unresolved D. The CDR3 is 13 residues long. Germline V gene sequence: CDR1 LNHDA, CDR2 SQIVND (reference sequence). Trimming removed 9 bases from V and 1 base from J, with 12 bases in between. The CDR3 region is CASSTWGNTEAFF. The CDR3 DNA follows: TGTGCCAGCTCAACGTGGGGGAACACTGAAGCTTTCTTT.

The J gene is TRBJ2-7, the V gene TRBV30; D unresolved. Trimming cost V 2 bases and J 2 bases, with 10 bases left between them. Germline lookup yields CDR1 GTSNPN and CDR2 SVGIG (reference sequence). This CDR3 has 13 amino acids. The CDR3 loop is CAWSRGSTYEQYF. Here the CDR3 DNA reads TGTGCCTGGAGTCGAGGCAGTACCTACGAGCAGTACTTC.

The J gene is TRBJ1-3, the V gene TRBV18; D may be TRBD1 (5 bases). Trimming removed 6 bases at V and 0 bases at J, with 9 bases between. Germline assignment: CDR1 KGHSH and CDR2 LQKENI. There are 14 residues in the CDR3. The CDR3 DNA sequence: TGTGCCAGCTCTGCAGACAGCTCTGGAAACACCATATATTTT. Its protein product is CASSADSSGNTIYF.